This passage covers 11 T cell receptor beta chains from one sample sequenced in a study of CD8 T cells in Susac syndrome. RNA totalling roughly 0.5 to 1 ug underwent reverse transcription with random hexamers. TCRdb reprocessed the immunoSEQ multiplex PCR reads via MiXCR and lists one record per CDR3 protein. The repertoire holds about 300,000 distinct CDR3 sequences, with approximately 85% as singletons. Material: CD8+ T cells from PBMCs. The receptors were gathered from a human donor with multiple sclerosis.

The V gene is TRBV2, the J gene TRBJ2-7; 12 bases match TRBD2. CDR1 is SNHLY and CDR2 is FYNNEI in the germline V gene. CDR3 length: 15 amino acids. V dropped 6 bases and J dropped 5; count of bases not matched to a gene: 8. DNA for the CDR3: TGTGCCAGCAGGCTAGCGGGAGGGGCGGGGAACGAGCAGTACTTC. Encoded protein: CASRLAGGAGNEQYF.

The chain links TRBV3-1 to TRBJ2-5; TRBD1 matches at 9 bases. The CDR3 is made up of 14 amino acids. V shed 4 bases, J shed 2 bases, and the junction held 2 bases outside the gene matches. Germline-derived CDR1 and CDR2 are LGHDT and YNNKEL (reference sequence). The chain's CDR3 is CASSRGTGQETQYF. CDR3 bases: TGTGCCAGCAGCCGGGGGACAGGGCAAGAGACCCAGTACTTC.

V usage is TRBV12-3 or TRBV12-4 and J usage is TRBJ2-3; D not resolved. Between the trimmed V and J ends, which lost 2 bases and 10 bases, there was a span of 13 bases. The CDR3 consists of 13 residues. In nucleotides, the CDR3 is TGTGCCAGCAGTTTATTAGTCCAGGCCTCGCAGTATTTT. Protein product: CASSLLVQASQYF.

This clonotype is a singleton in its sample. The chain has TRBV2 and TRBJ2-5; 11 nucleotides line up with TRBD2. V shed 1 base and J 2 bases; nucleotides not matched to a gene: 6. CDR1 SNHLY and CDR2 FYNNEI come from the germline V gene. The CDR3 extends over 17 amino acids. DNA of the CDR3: TGTGCCAGCAGTGAAGGGCCCATAGCGGGAGGGCAAGAGACCCAGTACTTC. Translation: CASSEGPIAGGQETQYF.

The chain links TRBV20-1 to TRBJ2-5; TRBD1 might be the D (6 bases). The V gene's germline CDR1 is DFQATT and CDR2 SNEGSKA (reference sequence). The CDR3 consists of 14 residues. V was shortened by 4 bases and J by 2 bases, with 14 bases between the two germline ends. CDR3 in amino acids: CSANPTDRQETQYF. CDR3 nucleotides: TGCAGTGCTAATCCGACGGACAGACAAGAGACCCAGTACTTC.

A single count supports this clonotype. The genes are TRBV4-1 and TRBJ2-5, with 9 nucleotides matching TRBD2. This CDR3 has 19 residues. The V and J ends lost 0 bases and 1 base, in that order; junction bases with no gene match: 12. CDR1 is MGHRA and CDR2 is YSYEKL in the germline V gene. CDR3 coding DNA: TGCGCCAGCAGCCAAGATTCCGATCGGAGCGGGAGGATCCAAGAGACCCAGTACTTC. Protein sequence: CASSQDSDRSGRIQETQYF.

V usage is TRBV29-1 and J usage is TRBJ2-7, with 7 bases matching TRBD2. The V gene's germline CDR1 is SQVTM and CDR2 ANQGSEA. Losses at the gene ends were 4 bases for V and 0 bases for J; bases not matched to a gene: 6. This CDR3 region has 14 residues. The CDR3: CSVAGGSNSYEQYF. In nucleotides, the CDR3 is TGCAGCGTTGCGGGCGGGAGCAACTCCTACGAGCAGTACTTC.

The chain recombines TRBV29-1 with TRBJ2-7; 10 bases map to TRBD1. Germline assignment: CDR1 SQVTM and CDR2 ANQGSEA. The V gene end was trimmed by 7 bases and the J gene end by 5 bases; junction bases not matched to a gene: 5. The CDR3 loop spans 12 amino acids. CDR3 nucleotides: TGCAGCGCCGGGACAGGGGAACACGAGCAGTACTTC. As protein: CSAGTGEHEQYF.

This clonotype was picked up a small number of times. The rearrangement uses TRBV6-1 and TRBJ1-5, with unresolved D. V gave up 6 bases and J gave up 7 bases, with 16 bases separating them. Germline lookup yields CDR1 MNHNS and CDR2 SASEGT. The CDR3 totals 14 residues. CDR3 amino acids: CASSPGPFGQPQHF. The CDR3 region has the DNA TGTGCCAGCAGCCCTGGGCCCTTCGGGCAGCCCCAGCATTTT.

The CDR3 spells CASSSGQGKYF. DNA of the CDR3: TGTGCCAGCAGTTCGGGACAGGGAAAGTACTTC. V gene TRBV28 combines with J gene TRBJ2-5, with 9 bases aligning to TRBD1. The germline V gene encodes CDR1 MDHEN and CDR2 SYDVKM. The CDR3 loop spans 11 amino acids. V was clipped by 4 bases and J by 12 bases; unmatched bases: 3.

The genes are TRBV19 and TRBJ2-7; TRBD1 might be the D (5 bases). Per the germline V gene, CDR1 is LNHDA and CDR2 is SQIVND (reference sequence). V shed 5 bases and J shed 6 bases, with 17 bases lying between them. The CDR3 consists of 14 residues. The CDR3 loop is CASSQTPGSSEQYF. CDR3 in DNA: TGTGCCAGTAGTCAAACCCCAGGGTCCAGCGAGCAGTACTTC.